What follows are 15 T cell receptor beta chains derived from one specimen sequenced in a study of a mutant IDH1 vaccine in newly diagnosed glioma. Measured with immunoSEQ multiplex PCR; TCRdb has only the in-frame clones, and not every one. The data contain tens of thousands of clones, 75% to 90% of them singletons. Specified time point: week 11, during vaccination. Doses of 300 ug of mutant IDH1 20-mer peptide were given with topical imiquimod. Their recognized antigens are unknown. The specimen was PBMCs, collected from a glioma patient whose treatment included an IDH1 peptide vaccine. The origin of the receptors is a man in his fifties with glioma.

V and J are TRBV7-2 and TRBJ2-1; D is possibly TRBD1 or TRBD2 (5 bases each). V lost 1 base and J lost 5, with 12 bases in between. CDR3 length: 15 residues. Germline CDR1 reads SGHTA; CDR2 reads FQGNSA. Written as DNA, the CDR3 is TGTGCCAGCAGCTTAGGGGGCGGGCTAAACAATGAGCAGTTCTTC. Translating it yields CASSLGGGLNNEQFF.

The chain joins TRBV19 to TRBJ1-5; D is unclear. Trimming took 5 bases from V and 8 from J, leaving 13 bases between them. Germline assignment: CDR1 LNHDA and CDR2 SQIVND (reference sequence). CDR3 length equals 13 residues. CDR3 in DNA: TGTGCCAGTAGTGAGGCGATAGTCGAGCCCCAGCATTTT. Residues: CASSEAIVEPQHF. The variable domain in full, with the rest retrieved from reference TRBV19 and TRBJ1-5, is DGGITQSPKYLFRKEGQNVTLSCEQNLNHDAMYWYRQDPGQGLRLIYYSQIVNDFQKGDIAEGYSVSREKKESFPLTVTSAQKNPTAFYLCASSEAIVEPQHFGDGTRLSIL.

The chain joins TRBV19 to TRBJ2-4, with unresolved D. From germline, CDR1 is LNHDA and CDR2 SQIVND (reference sequence). The CDR3 spans 15 residues. V lost 4 bases, J lost 0 bases, and 10 bases lay in between. The CDR3 DNA follows: TGTGCCAGTAGTACCGCGGCTCTAGCCAAAAACATTCAGTACTTC. It translates to CASSTAALAKNIQYF.

This clone turned up a few times. This chain links TRBV2 with TRBJ1-1; no clear D. Germline loops: CDR1 SNHLY, CDR2 FYNNEI. Trimming left V 6 bases short and J 2 bases short, with 4 bases between. The CDR3 length is 11 residues. The CDR3 sequence is CASRYNTEAFF. DNA of the CDR3: TGTGCCAGCAGGTACAACACTGAAGCTTTCTTT.

This clone was observed a handful of times. J is TRBJ1-1 and V is TRBV6-6, with D possibly TRBD1 on 5 matching bases. Trimming removed 4 bases at V and 3 bases at J, with 12 bases between. There are 14 residues in the CDR3. Germline V gene lookup returns CDR1 MNHNY and CDR2 SVGAGI (reference sequence). The CDR3, as DNA: TGTGCCAGCAGTTTCTCTGGAGGGGACACTGAAGCTTTCTTT. This sequence encodes CASSFSGGDTEAFF.

The rearrangement joins TRBV2 to TRBJ2-2; TRBD2 matches 14 bases. The CDR3 extends over 17 amino acids. V was pared by 6 bases and J by 4 bases, with 7 bases of the junction left unmatched. Germline loops: CDR1 SNHLY, CDR2 FYNNEI. CDR3 region: CASRRTSGRRSTGELFF. The CDR3 coding sequence is TGTGCCAGCAGGCGGACTAGCGGGAGGCGAAGCACCGGGGAGCTGTTTTTT.

The chain recombines TRBV4-1 with TRBJ2-1; D perhaps matches TRBD2 (6 bases). Trimming cost V 4 bases and J 6 bases, with 16 bases left between them. This CDR3 has 15 residues. CDR1 is MGHRA, CDR2 YSYEKL, per germline. The CDR3 nucleotides are TGCGCCAGCAGCCCAGGGACTGTTGCCCCCAATGAGCAGTTCTTC. Translated: CASSPGTVAPNEQFF.

This chain connects TRBV6-1 to TRBJ1-1; D gene unclear. The CDR3 covers 12 residues. V was trimmed by 3 bases and J by 10 bases, leaving 12 bases between them. Germline CDR1 reads MNHNS; CDR2 reads SASEGT. The CDR3 DNA is TGTGCCAGCAGTGAGTCTGGCGGAGGAGCTTTCTTT. It translates to CASSESGGGAFF.

This clone was picked up a small number of times. V gene TRBV15 combines with J gene TRBJ1-4, with TRBD1 identical over 8 bases. V dropped 4 bases and J dropped 7; count of bases not matched to a gene: 8. The CDR3 consists of 15 residues. CDR1 LNHNV and CDR2 YYDKDF come from the germline V gene (reference sequence). CDR3: CATSIPGQGSEKLFF. The CDR3 nucleotides read TGTGCCACCAGCATACCCGGACAGGGCTCTGAAAAACTGTTTTTT.

This sequence joins TRBV7-6 and TRBJ2-5, with D maybe TRBD2 (6 bases). The J call may be in error: the DNA end matches TRBJ2-7 better. The germline V gene encodes CDR1 SGHVS and CDR2 FNYEAQ. There are 14 residues in the CDR3. The CDR3 here is CASSRGGTSYEQYF. The CDR3, as DNA: TGTGCCAGCAGCCGCGGAGGGACCTCCTACGAGCAGTACTTC.

The chain has TRBV10-3 and TRBJ1-2; the D is unclear. The V gene's germline CDR1 is ENHRY and CDR2 SYGVKD. V was pared by 2 bases and J by 0 bases, with 10 bases between. The CDR3 is 15 amino acids. CDR3 sequence reads: CAISEGRSTNYGYTF. Here the CDR3 DNA reads TGTGCCATCAGTGAGGGCAGGTCGACTAACTATGGCTACACCTTC.

The rearrangement links TRBV30 to TRBJ1-2; unclear D gene. V was clipped by 3 bases and J by 2 bases, with 10 bases between them. In germline, CDR1 is GTSNPN, CDR2 SVGIG (reference sequence). The CDR3 has 13 residues. CDR3: CAWRFGENYGYTF. CDR3 coding DNA: TGTGCCTGGAGATTTGGAGAGAACTATGGCTACACCTTC. Combining the CDR3 with reference TRBV30 and TRBJ1-2 gives the whole variable domain SQTIHQWPATLVQPVGSPLSLECTVEGTSNPNLYWYRQAAGRGLQLLFYSVGIGQISSEVPQNLSASRPQDRQFILSSKKLLLSDSGFYLCAWRFGENYGYTFGSGTRLTVV.

The V and J genes are TRBV4-1 and TRBJ1-2; 7 nucleotides agree with TRBD1. The CDR3 runs 16 residues. CDR1 and CDR2 from the germline V gene are MGHRA and YSYEKL. Trimming removed 1 base from V and 5 bases from J; junction bases left unmatched: 10. CDR3 sequence: CASSQVGSTGRYGYTF. DNA of the CDR3: TGCGCCAGCAGCCAAGTGGGCTCGACAGGGAGGTATGGCTACACCTTC.

The chain is built from TRBV25-1 and TRBJ2-3; 7 nucleotides agree with TRBD1. This CDR3 contains 14 residues. The germline CDR1 and CDR2 sequences are MGHDK and SYGVNS. V was clipped by 5 bases and J by 3 bases; unmatched bases: 5. The CDR3 loop is CASSTAGGTDTQYF. The CDR3 bases are TGTGCCAGCAGTACGGCAGGGGGAACAGATACGCAGTATTTT.

V usage is TRBV6-5 and J usage is TRBJ2-3, with unresolved D. Germline values: CDR1 MNHEY, CDR2 SVGAGI. The length of the CDR3 is 14 residues. Trimming took off 2 bases at V and 0 bases at J, with 6 bases between the two ends. CDR3 protein: CASSYRRSTDTQYF. DNA for the CDR3: TGTGCCAGCAGTTACAGGAGAAGCACAGATACGCAGTATTTT.